This is a list of T cell receptor beta chains from one sample in a study of immune heterogeneity within non-small cell lung tumors. From the multiplex PCR reads, TCRdb called clonotypes with MiXCR, one entry per CDR3 protein. The sample holds fewer than 15,000 distinct CDR3 sequences; less than 35% are singletons and the top ten take around 4.9%. The sequencing input was lung tumor tissue. All receptors come from a man aged 40-55 years with non-small cell lung cancer. Both conserved end residues are part of each CDR3. The order of the fields is V gene, clone size, J gene, CDR3 protein. Size values are once, few and many counts, or a class for expanded clones, and some rows have none.

TRBV7-2,medium-sized,TRBJ1-1,CASSQRQGNEAFF
TRBV19,-,TRBJ2-4,CASSIGVPGEEGVAKNIQYF
TRBV20-1,-,TRBJ1-4,CSARGAASGEKLFF
TRBV5-1,many,TRBJ1-4,CASSLQGAAEKLFF
TRBV7-2,medium-sized,TRBJ2-7,CASSSLGLAGFYEQYF
TRBV12-5,medium-sized,TRBJ1-2,CASGLVGADTF
TRBV20-1,-,TRBJ2-3,CSAGAGGNTDTQYF
TRBV9,many,TRBJ2-1,CASSFRTGTRERNEQFF
TRBV20-1,-,TRBJ2-1,CSARGASGTYNERFF
TRBV10-3,-,TRBJ2-4,CAISSGTGGHEIAKNIQYF
TRBV20-1,few,TRBJ2-3,CSASELDFTDTQYF
TRBV24-1,medium-sized,TRBJ2-3,CATSGLADTDTQYF
TRBV5-4,few,TRBJ2-1,CASSGTSGQNYNEQFF
TRBV11-2,medium-sized,TRBJ2-7,CASRYRAYEQYF
TRBV28,few,TRBJ2-3,CASSMRLAGGDTQYF
TRBV7-9,few,TRBJ1-2,CASSFNRANYGYTF
TRBV19,medium-sized,TRBJ1-5,CASSTVGGRGSNQPQHF
TRBV12-5,few,TRBJ2-3,CASAPRRAVSTDTQYF
TRBV12-3/TRBV12-4,many,TRBJ1-1,CASRFGRANTEAFF
TRBV27,medium-sized,TRBJ2-3,CASSRVPFGDTQYF
TRBV18,many,TRBJ1-3,CASSTGTGDLNTIYF
TRBV5-4,few,TRBJ2-1,CASSLGQGAPESEQFF
TRBV3-1,many,TRBJ1-2,CASSLTTTNYGYTF
TRBV19,medium-sized,TRBJ1-2,CASSMWGQGAIYGYTF
TRBV7-9,many,TRBJ1-1,CASSLAGLPGGNTEAFF
TRBV19,few,TRBJ2-5,CASSRGGQVLETQYF
TRBV20-1,medium-sized,TRBJ2-7,CSARGPRLAGSPYEQYF
TRBV18,-,TRBJ2-6,CASSRGGAGANVLTF
TRBV30,medium-sized,TRBJ1-5,CAWRSQGATNQPQHF
TRBV5-4,-,TRBJ2-7,CASSLDRPAEQYF
TRBV29-1,-,TRBJ2-1,CSVEGEGLNEQFF
TRBV10-3,medium-sized,TRBJ2-7,CAISGGYEQYF
TRBV5-6,-,TRBJ2-7,CASSLAFGGGTYEQYF
TRBV6-1,many,TRBJ1-2,CATSPPPGGLGYTF
TRBV19,many,TRBJ2-1,CASSIGGGRDEQFF
TRBV12-3/TRBV12-4,medium-sized,TRBJ2-4,CASTAFWGDIQYF
TRBV20-1,-,TRBJ2-5,CSARDNQGPETQYF
TRBV5-1,few,TRBJ2-2,CASRIEDTGELFF